This T cell receptor (beta chain) appears in the sequencing data of a study of T cells expressing NK-cell markers. Turning to the study itself: Among the eight sequenced donors, seven tested HCMV-seropositive and one tested seronegative.

Details on this clonotype: Antigen unknown.

In generating TCR beta cDNA, 5'RACE template switching with UMIs was used. TCRdb reprocessed the 5' RACE reads and keeps a single row for each CDR3 protein, giving no DNA. The sample's table shows a few hundred thousand distinct CDR3 sequences. Findings of the study overall: NKG2C+ dominant clonotypes from about 6 donors made up about 1.0-8% of CD8+ T cells. Researchers report these clonotypes also headed the CD3+CD56-NKG2C+ fraction in a few donors.

This CDR3 is built from 18 residues. The germline V gene has CDR1 LNHNV and CDR2 YYDKDF (reference sequence). The sample consisted of blood T cells: a sorted CD56 or NKG2C T cell subset, CD4+ or CD8+ T cells, or bulk PBMC T cells (not recorded which). This receptor was taken from a man between 18 and 29 years old in good health. The chain has TRBV15 and TRBJ2-3; there is no DNA to check the TCRdb D call of TRBD2. The CDR3 region is CATSRGKEGGWNSDTQYF.